Each of the 27 T cell receptor beta chains below was sequenced from the same sample in a study of OX40 agonist ivuxolimab in advanced cancers. Assay used: immunoSEQ multiplex PCR; TCRdb lists only in-frame clones, some missing. The table records roughly 50,000 clones, more than 85% of them present only once. This specimen was CD4+ or CD8+ T cells sorted from blood, taken in a trial of the OX40 agonist ivuxolimab. These receptors all stem from an adult with an advanced solid tumor such as melanoma, head and neck, liver or kidney cancer.

This clone has only one observation. The chain combines TRBV27 with TRBJ2-2; no clear D. Germline CDR1 is MNHEY and CDR2 is SMNVEV (reference sequence). CDR3 length: 11 amino acids. V was cut by 2 bases and J by 7 bases, with 2 bases left in between. CDR3 in amino acids: CASSLHGELFF. The CDR3 region has the DNA TGTGCCAGCAGTTTACACGGGGAGCTGTTTTTT.

J is TRBJ2-5 and V is TRBV9; D is uncertain. The V end was cut by 3 bases, the J end by 2 bases, with 11 bases between. The CDR3 has 14 amino acids. CDR1 is SGDLS, CDR2 YYNGEE, per germline. CDR3 protein: CASSASEVQETQYF. CDR3 bases: TGTGCCAGCAGCGCGAGCGAGGTACAAGAGACCCAGTACTTC.

The rearrangement links TRBV4-1 to TRBJ1-2; no firm D call. The CDR3 contains 12 residues. CDR1 and CDR2 from the germline V gene are MGHRA and YSYEKL. V was cut by 1 base and J by 8 bases, with 8 bases left in between. CDR3 in DNA: TGCGCCAGCAGCCAAGTGGGTTGGGGCTACACCTTC. It translates to CASSQVGWGYTF.

This chain uses TRBV4-1 with TRBJ2-7, with a tentative D call TRBD1 (6 bases). Germline values: CDR1 MGHRA, CDR2 YSYEKL. Trimming pared 3 bases from V and 7 bases from J, leaving 19 bases between. This CDR3 contains 15 residues. The CDR3 DNA reads as TGCGCCAGCAGCCAGGGGGTGGACAGCCGTCGGGAGCAGTACTTC. This encodes CASSQGVDSRREQYF.

The chain has TRBV7-2 and TRBJ1-5, with D perhaps matching TRBD1 (5 bases). Germline lookup yields CDR1 SGHTA and CDR2 FQGNSA. V was trimmed by 6 bases and J by 1 base, leaving 10 bases between them. The CDR3 runs to 14 residues. The CDR3 nucleotides are TGTGCCAGCAGGCGCAGGGAAAGCAATCAGCCCCAGCATTTT. Its translation is CASRRRESNQPQHF.

J is TRBJ1-1 and V is TRBV5-6; TRBD1 might be the D (5 bases). Trimming cost V 2 bases and J 1 base, with 9 bases left between them. CDR1 and CDR2 (germline): SGHDT, YYEEEE. The CDR3 runs 14 residues. This CDR3 reads CASSLYRRNTEAFF. The CDR3 DNA is TGTGCCAGCAGCTTATACAGGAGGAACACTGAAGCTTTCTTT. Based on the CDR3 plus reference TRBV5-6 and TRBJ1-1, the full variable domain is DAGVTQSPTHLIKTRGQQVTLRCSPKSGHDTVSWYQQALGQGPQFIFQYYEEEERQRGNFPDRFSGHQFPNYSSELNVNALLLGDSALYLCASSLYRRNTEAFFGQGTRLTVV.

The genes are TRBV5-1 and TRBJ2-2; 9 nucleotides match TRBD1. Looked up from germline, CDR1 is SGHRS and CDR2 is YFSETQ. V lost 7 bases and J lost 4; bases outside the gene matches: 2. This CDR3 has 13 amino acids. CDR3 coding DNA: TGCGCCAGCGGGACAGGGCTCACCGGGGAGCTGTTTTTT. As protein: CASGTGLTGELFF.

V is TRBV5-5 and J is TRBJ1-2; D is perhaps TRBD1 (5 bases). The CDR3 contains 13 residues. Germline loops: CDR1 SGHKS, CDR2 YYEKEE (reference sequence). The V gene lost 5 bases and the J gene lost 2 bases, with 10 bases spanning the gap. The CDR3 sequence: CASSVGRNYGYTF. The DNA of the CDR3 is TGTGCCAGCAGTGTGGGACGGAACTATGGCTACACCTTC.

The V gene is TRBV11-2, the J gene TRBJ2-2, with D hard to call. The CDR3 has 12 residues. The V and J ends lost 4 bases and 5 bases respectively, with 5 bases between them. Germline V CDR1 and CDR2: SGHAT, FQNNGV. The CDR3: CASSSNTGELFF. The CDR3 nucleotides are TGTGCCAGCAGCTCTAATACCGGGGAGCTGTTTTTT.

J is TRBJ1-6 and V is TRBV28, with D perhaps matching TRBD1 (6 bases). The length of the CDR3 is 15 residues. V gave up 8 bases and J gave up 7 bases, with 18 bases separating them. Looked up from germline, CDR1 is MDHEN and CDR2 is SYDVKM. In DNA form, the CDR3 reads TGTGCCAGCCAAAGGGGGGCGTCGGGCAATTCACCCCTCCACTTT. Translation gives CASQRGASGNSPLHF.

The genes are TRBV7-9 and TRBJ2-7; possibly TRBD1 for D (5 bases). CDR3 size: 13 residues. The V end lost 4 bases, the J end lost 5 bases, and 12 bases lay between the germline ends. Germline lookup yields CDR1 SEHNR and CDR2 FQNEAQ (reference sequence). CDR3 DNA sequence: TGTGCCAGCAGCTCTATCCAGGGCCACGAGCAGTACTTC. This translates into CASSSIQGHEQYF. Drawing the rest from reference TRBV7-9 and TRBJ2-7, the complete variable domain is DTGVSQNPRHKITKRGQNVTFRCDPISEHNRLYWYRQTLGQGPEFLTYFQNEAQLEKSRLLSDRFSAERPKGSFSTLEIQRTEQGDSAMYLCASSSIQGHEQYFGPGTRLTVT.

The V and J genes are TRBV4-1 and TRBJ1-1; D not certain. This CDR3 spans 13 amino acids. Germline values: CDR1 MGHRA, CDR2 YSYEKL. Deletions cut 0 bases from V and 1 base from J, with 3 bases between. CDR3 amino acids: CASSQDGNTEAFF. The CDR3, as DNA: TGCGCCAGCAGCCAAGACGGGAACACTGAAGCTTTCTTT.

This sequence joins TRBV18 and TRBJ1-1; D might be TRBD1 (5 bases). With 2 bases removed from V and 1 base from J, the gap between germline ends came to 8 bases. Germline V gene data show CDR1 as KGHSH and CDR2 as LQKENI. The CDR3 length is 14 residues. The CDR3 sequence: CASSPRDGNTEAFF. The CDR3 region has the DNA TGTGCCAGCTCACCAAGGGACGGGAACACTGAAGCTTTCTTT. Full variable domain (missing parts from reference TRBV18 and TRBJ1-1): NAGVMQNPRHLVRRRGQEARLRCSPMKGHSHVYWYRQLPEEGLKFMVYLQKENIIDESGMPKERFSAEFPKEGPSILRIQQVVRGDSAAYFCASSPRDGNTEAFFGQGTRLTVV.

CDR3 bases: TGTGCCAGCAGTCCAGGACAGGGGGCATGGGATACGCAGTATTTT. Residues: CASSPGQGAWDTQYF. The rearrangement links TRBV13 to TRBJ2-3, with 11 positions matching TRBD1. Trimming cost V 6 bases and J 6 bases; bases outside gene matches: 8. The CDR3 covers 15 residues. CDR1 and CDR2 (germline): PRHDT, FYEKMQ (reference sequence).

The V and J genes are TRBV11-2 and TRBJ2-1; 14 nucleotides match TRBD2. The CDR3 runs to 16 residues. The V gene's germline CDR1 is SGHAT and CDR2 FQNNGV. V dropped 5 bases and J dropped 8; count of bases not matched to a gene: 8. The CDR3 nucleotides read TGTGCCAGCAGCCAACGGACTAGCGGGAGGAACGATGAGCAGTTCTTC. Translation: CASSQRTSGRNDEQFF.

For this clone: An end of the junction does not agree with germline; a read error may underlie this. The chain links TRBV7-7 to TRBJ2-1, with a weak D call TRBD1 (5 bases). The CDR3 spans 17 residues. Germline V lookup: CDR1 SSHAT, CDR2 FNYEAQ (reference sequence). CDR3 in DNA: TGTGCTAGCAGCTTAGGGGAAAGGTGGGAAAAACGGGATGAGCAGTTCTTC. Protein sequence: CASSLGERWEKRDEQFF. The full variable domain, completed using reference TRBV7-7 and TRBJ2-1, is GAGVSQSPRYKVTKRGQDVTLRCDPISSHATLYWYQQALGQGPEFLTYFNYEAQPDKSGLPSDRFSAERPEGSISTLTIQRTEQRDSAMYRCASSLGERWEKRDEQFFGPGTRLTVL.

Regarding this clone: Different DNA sequences within this sample yield the same CDR3. The V call is TRBV19, the J call TRBJ1-5; D gene ambiguous. The CDR3 length is 14 residues. Germline CDR1 LNHDA, CDR2 SQIVND (reference sequence). Trimming took 1 base from V and 1 from J, leaving 5 bases between them. This chain's CDR3 is CASSIVHSNQPQHF. In DNA, the CDR3 is TGTGCCAGTAGTATAGTACACAGCAATCAGCCCCAGCATTTT.

The count of this clone is one. This sequence joins TRBV7-2 and TRBJ2-3; D is possibly TRBD1 (6 bases). Germline V gives CDR1 SGHTA, CDR2 FQGNSA. This CDR3 has 17 amino acids. V shed 0 bases and J shed 5 bases, with 18 bases lying between them. CDR3 DNA sequence: TGTGCCAGCAGCTTAGCGCCAGGGGCGCGTTCACAAGATACGCAGTATTTT. The encoded protein is CASSLAPGARSQDTQYF.

This clone was recorded once. DNA of the CDR3: TGCGCCAGCAGCTCGATGACAGGGGGTGGTTCACCCCTCCACTTT. Protein: CASSSMTGGGSPLHF. This chain joins TRBV5-1 and TRBJ1-6, with TRBD1 identical over 9 bases. Trimming removed 3 bases from V and 9 bases from J; junction bases left unmatched: 7. The V gene's germline CDR1 is SGHRS and CDR2 YFSETQ. The CDR3 consists of 15 residues.

In this sample, this clone turned up a few times. The chain employs TRBV2 and TRBJ1-1, with TRBD1 identical over 9 bases. Germline V gene lookup returns CDR1 SNHLY and CDR2 FYNNEI. The CDR3 is made up of 17 amino acids. V lost 0 bases and J lost 4; bases outside the gene matches: 9. The CDR3 bases are TGTGCCAGCAGTGAAGCCTTACAGGGGGCCCAGACCACTGAAGCTTTCTTT. Translation: CASSEALQGAQTTEAFF.

J is TRBJ2-7 and V is TRBV28; 8 bases align to TRBD1. There are 14 residues in the CDR3. The trim removed 4 bases at V and 0 bases at J, leaving 2 bases unmatched. Germline loops: CDR1 MDHEN, CDR2 SYDVKM. CDR3 DNA sequence: TGTGCCAGCAGTTACAGGGGGAACTCCTACGAGCAGTACTTC. This translates into CASSYRGNSYEQYF.

This chain links TRBV30 with TRBJ1-1, with a tentative D call TRBD1 (6 bases). V lost 4 bases and J 1 base, leaving 13 bases between the germline ends. Germline assignment: CDR1 GTSNPN and CDR2 SVGIG (reference sequence). This CDR3 is 14 amino acids long. CDR3 protein: CAWTEGQRNTEAFF. The CDR3 DNA reads TGTGCCTGGACCGAGGGACAACGGAACACTGAAGCTTTCTTT.

The chain couples TRBV5-4 to TRBJ2-7, with 11 bases lining up with TRBD1. This CDR3 has 15 amino acids. J lost 3 bases, V lost 1 base, and 3 bases had no gene match. Germline V gives CDR1 SGHNT, CDR2 YYREEE (reference sequence). The CDR3 reads CASSLSGTGGYEQYF. CDR3 bases: TGTGCCAGCAGCTTGTCCGGGACAGGGGGCTACGAGCAGTACTTC.

A few counts support this clone. The rearrangement joins TRBV5-5 to TRBJ2-5; D not certain. Germline loops: CDR1 SGHKS, CDR2 YYEKEE (reference sequence). The CDR3 is 16 amino acids. V lost 2 bases to trimming and J lost 5 bases, with 19 bases between them. CDR3 in DNA: TGTGCCAGCAGCTTTATGGACGGTGGATTGGGGGAGACCCAGTACTTC. Its translation: CASSFMDGGLGETQYF.

This clone was seen only once. V gene TRBV5-6 combines with J gene TRBJ2-1; maybe TRBD2 (5 bases). The ends were cut back, 6 bases at V and 7 bases at J, with 20 bases in the middle. Germline CDR1 SGHDT, CDR2 YYEEEE. CDR3 size: 15 residues. Written as DNA, the CDR3 is TGTGCCAGCACCTCGTTGACGGGGAGCTTGAATGAGCAGTTCTTC. This gives the protein CASTSLTGSLNEQFF.

In nucleotides, the CDR3 is TGTGCCAGCAGTGAACGCGGAGTGAACACTGAAGCTTTCTTT. Translating gives CASSERGVNTEAFF. The chain is built from TRBV6-1 and TRBJ1-1; no firm D call. This CDR3 region has 14 residues. With 2 bases removed from V and 0 bases from J, the gap between germline ends came to 7 bases. CDR1 is MNHNS and CDR2 is SASEGT in the germline V gene.

This chain links TRBV18 with TRBJ2-7; 7 bases line up with TRBD2. The CDR3 is 16 amino acids. The junction had 11 bases not matched to a gene; V was cut back by 3 bases and J by 3 bases. Germline CDR1 and CDR2: KGHSH and LQKENI. CDR3 coding DNA: TGTGCCAGCTCACCCGCACTTGGCGGGAGATTCTACGAGCAGTACTTC. Translation: CASSPALGGRFYEQYF.